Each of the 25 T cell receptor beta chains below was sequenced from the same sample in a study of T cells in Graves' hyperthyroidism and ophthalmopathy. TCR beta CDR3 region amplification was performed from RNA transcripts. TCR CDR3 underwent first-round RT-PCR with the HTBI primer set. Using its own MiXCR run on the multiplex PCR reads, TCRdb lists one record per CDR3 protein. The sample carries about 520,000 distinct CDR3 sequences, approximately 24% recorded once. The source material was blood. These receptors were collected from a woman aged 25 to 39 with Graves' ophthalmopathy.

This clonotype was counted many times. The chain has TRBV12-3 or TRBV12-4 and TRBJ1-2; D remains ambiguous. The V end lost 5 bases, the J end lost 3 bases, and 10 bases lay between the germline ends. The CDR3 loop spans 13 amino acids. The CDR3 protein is CASSGRIYYGYTF. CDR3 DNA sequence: TGTGCCAGCAGTGGCAGGATTTACTATGGCTACACCTTC.

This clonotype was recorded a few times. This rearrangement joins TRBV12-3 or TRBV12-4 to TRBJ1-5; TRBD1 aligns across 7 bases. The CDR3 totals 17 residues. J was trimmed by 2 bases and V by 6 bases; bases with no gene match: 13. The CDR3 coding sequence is TGTGCCAGCAGGAAATCGGACAGGAACGGACGCAATCAGCCCCAGCATTTT. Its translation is CASRKSDRNGRNQPQHF.

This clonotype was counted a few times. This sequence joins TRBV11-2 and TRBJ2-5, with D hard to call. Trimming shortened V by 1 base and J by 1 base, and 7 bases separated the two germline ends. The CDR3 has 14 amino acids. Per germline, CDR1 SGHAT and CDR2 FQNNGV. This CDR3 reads CASSLGVIQETQYF. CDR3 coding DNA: TGTGCCAGCAGCTTAGGAGTAATCCAAGAGACCCAGTACTTC.

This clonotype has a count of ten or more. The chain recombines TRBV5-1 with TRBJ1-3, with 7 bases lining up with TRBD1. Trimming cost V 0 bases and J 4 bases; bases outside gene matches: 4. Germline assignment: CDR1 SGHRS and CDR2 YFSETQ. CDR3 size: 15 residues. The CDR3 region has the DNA TGCGCCAGCAGCTTGGACAGGGGCTCGGGAAACACCATATATTTT. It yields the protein CASSLDRGSGNTIYF.

The CDR3 loop is CASSLAGGKVEAFF. The CDR3 DNA reads as TGTGCCAGCAGCTTGGCCGGAGGGAAGGTTGAAGCTTTCTTT. The rearrangement uses TRBV5-8 and TRBJ1-1; D is uncertain. The CDR3 loop spans 14 amino acids. With 0 bases removed from V and 7 bases from J, the gap between germline ends came to 13 bases. Germline V gives CDR1 SGHTS, CDR2 YDEGEE.

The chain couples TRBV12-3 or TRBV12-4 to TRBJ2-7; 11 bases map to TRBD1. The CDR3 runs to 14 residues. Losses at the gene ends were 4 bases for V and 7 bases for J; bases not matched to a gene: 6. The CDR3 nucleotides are TGTGCCAGCAGTTGGGACAGGGGGGGAGAGGAGCAGTACTTC. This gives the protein CASSWDRGGEEQYF.

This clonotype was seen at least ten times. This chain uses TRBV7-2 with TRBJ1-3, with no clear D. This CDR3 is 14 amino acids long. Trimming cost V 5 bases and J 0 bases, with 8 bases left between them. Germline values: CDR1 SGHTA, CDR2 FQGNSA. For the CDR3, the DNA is TGTGCCAGCAGCCTCCAGGCCTCTGGAAACACCATATATTTT. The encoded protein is CASSLQASGNTIYF. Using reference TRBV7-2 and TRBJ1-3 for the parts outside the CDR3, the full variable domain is GAGVSQSPSNKVTEKGKDVELRCDPISGHTALYWYRQSLGQGLEFLIYFQGNSAPDKSGLPSDRFSAERTGGSVSTLTIQRTQQEDSAVYLCASSLQASGNTIYFGEGSWLTVV.

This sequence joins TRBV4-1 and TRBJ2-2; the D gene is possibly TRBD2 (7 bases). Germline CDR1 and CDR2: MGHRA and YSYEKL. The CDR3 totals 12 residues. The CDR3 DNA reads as TGCGGGGCTCGGGGGGCCTCCGGGGAGCTGTTTTTT. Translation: CGARGASGELFF.

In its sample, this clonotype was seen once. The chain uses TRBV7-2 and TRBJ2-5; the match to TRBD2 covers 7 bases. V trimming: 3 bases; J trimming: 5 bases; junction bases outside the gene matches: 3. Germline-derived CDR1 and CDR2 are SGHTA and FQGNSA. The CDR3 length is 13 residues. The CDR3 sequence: CASSFDGGETQYF. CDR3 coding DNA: TGTGCCAGCAGCTTTGACGGGGGGGAGACCCAGTACTTC.

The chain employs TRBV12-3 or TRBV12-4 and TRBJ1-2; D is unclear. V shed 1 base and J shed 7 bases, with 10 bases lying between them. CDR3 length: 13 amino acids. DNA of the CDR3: TGTGCCAGCAGTTTAGTCCTAGCCCTTGGCTACACCTTC. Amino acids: CASSLVLALGYTF.

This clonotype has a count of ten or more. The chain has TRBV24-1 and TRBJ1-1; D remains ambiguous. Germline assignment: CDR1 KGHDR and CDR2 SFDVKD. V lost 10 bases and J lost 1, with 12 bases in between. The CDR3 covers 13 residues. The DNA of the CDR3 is TGTGCCACTCAGTTTCGTTCGAACACTGAAGCTTTCTTT. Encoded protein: CATQFRSNTEAFF.

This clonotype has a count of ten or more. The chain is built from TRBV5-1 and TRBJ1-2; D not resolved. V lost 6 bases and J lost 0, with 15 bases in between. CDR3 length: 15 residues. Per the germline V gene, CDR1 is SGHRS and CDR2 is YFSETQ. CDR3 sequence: CASTRTAVANYGYTF. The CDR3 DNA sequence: TGCGCCAGCACCCGAACGGCGGTAGCTAACTATGGCTACACCTTC.

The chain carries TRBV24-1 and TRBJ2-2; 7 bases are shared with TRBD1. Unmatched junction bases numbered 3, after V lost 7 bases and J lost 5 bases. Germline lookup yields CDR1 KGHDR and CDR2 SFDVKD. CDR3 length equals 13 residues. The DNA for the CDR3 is TGTGCCACCAGGCACAGGGGTACCGGGGAGCTGTTTTTT. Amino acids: CATRHRGTGELFF.

CDR3 region: CASSFETPSSGNTIYF. CDR3 in DNA: TGTGCCAGCAGCTTCGAGACACCGAGCTCTGGAAACACCATATATTTT. The chain uses TRBV11-1 and TRBJ1-3; D gene uncertain. The CDR3 contains 16 residues. CDR1 is SGHAT and CDR2 is FQDESV in the germline V gene (reference sequence). V lost 3 bases and J lost 0, with 12 bases in between.

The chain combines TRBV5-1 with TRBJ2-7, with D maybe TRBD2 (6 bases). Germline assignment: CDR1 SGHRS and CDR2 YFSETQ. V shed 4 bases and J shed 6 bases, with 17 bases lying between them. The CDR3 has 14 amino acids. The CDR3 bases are TGCGCCAGCAGCACGGGGACTCCAGGGAGCGAGCAGTACTTC. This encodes CASSTGTPGSEQYF.

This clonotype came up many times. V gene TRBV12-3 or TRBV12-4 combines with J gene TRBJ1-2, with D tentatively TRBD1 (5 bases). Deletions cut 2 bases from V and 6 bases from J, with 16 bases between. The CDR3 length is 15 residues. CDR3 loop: CASSLSRGEVDGYTF. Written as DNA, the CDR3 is TGTGCCAGCAGTTTAAGTCGGGGGGAGGTCGATGGCTACACCTTC.

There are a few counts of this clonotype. In nucleotides, the CDR3 is TGTGCCAGCAGGCGAGAATACGAGCAGTACTTC. This encodes CASRREYEQYF. The V gene is TRBV6-1, the J gene TRBJ2-7; D not resolved. Trimming left V 6 bases short and J 4 bases short, with 7 bases between. CDR3 length: 11 residues. CDR1 and CDR2 (germline): MNHNS, SASEGT.

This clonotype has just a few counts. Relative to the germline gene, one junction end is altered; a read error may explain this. Written as DNA, the CDR3 is TGTGCCAGCAGTTTACGTCCTACTAGCCCCGCCAAAAACATTAAGTACTTC. Protein sequence: CASSLRPTSPAKNIKYF. This rearrangement joins TRBV28 to TRBJ2-4; tentatively, D is TRBD2 (6 bases). This CDR3 comprises 17 residues. CDR1 is MDHEN and CDR2 is SYDVKM in the germline V gene.

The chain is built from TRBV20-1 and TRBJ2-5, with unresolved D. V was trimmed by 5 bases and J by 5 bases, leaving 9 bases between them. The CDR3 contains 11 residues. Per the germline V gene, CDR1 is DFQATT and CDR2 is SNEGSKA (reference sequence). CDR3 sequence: CSAPTRETQYF. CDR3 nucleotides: TGCAGTGCTCCGACTCGCGAGACCCAGTACTTC.

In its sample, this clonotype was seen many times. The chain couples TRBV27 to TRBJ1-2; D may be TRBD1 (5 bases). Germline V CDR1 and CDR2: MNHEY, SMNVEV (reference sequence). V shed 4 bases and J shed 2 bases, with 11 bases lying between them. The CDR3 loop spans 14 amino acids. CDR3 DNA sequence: TGTGCCAGCAGTTACACCCGGGACAACTATGGCTACACCTTC. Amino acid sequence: CASSYTRDNYGYTF.

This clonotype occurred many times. This CDR3 reads CASRRPTGDYGYTF. CDR3 DNA: TGTGCCAGCAGACGACCGACAGGGGACTATGGCTACACCTTC. V and J are TRBV6-1 and TRBJ1-2, with 8 bases matching TRBD1. Germline CDR1 MNHNS, CDR2 SASEGT. Unmatched junction bases numbered 6, after V lost 6 bases and J lost 3 bases. The CDR3 has 14 amino acids.

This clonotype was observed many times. DNA of the CDR3: TGTGCCAGCATGCGAAACACCATATATTTT. Its protein product is CASMRNTIYF. The chain has TRBV28 and TRBJ1-3; D uncertain. CDR3 length: 10 amino acids. Per the germline V gene, CDR1 is MDHEN and CDR2 is SYDVKM. V was shortened by 7 bases and J by 5 bases, with 3 bases between the two germline ends. The whole variable domain, remainder taken from reference TRBV28 and TRBJ1-3, is DVKVTQSSRYLVKRTGEKVFLECVQDMDHENMFWYRQDPGLGLRLIYFSYDVKMKEKGDIPEGYSVSREKKERFSLILESASTNQTSMYLCASMRNTIYFGEGSWLTVV.

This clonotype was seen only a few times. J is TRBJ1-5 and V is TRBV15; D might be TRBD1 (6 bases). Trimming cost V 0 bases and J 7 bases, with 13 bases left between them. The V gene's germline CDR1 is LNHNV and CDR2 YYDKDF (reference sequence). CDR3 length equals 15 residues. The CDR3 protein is CATSRDMGGSQPQHF. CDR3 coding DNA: TGTGCCACCAGCAGAGATATGGGGGGCTCCCAGCCCCAGCATTTT.

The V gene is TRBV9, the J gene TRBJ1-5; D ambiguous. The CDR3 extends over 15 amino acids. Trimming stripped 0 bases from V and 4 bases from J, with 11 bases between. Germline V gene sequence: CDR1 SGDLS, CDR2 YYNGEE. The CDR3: CASSVEPGVNQPQHF. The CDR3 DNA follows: TGTGCCAGCAGCGTAGAACCGGGAGTAAATCAGCCCCAGCATTTT.

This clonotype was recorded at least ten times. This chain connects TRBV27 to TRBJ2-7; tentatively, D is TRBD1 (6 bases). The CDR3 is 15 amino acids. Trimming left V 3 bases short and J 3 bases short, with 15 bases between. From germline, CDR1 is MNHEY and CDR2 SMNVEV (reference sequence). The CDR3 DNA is TGTGCCAGCAGTTTCCAGACAGGAATAGTCTACGAGCAGTACTTC. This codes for CASSFQTGIVYEQYF.